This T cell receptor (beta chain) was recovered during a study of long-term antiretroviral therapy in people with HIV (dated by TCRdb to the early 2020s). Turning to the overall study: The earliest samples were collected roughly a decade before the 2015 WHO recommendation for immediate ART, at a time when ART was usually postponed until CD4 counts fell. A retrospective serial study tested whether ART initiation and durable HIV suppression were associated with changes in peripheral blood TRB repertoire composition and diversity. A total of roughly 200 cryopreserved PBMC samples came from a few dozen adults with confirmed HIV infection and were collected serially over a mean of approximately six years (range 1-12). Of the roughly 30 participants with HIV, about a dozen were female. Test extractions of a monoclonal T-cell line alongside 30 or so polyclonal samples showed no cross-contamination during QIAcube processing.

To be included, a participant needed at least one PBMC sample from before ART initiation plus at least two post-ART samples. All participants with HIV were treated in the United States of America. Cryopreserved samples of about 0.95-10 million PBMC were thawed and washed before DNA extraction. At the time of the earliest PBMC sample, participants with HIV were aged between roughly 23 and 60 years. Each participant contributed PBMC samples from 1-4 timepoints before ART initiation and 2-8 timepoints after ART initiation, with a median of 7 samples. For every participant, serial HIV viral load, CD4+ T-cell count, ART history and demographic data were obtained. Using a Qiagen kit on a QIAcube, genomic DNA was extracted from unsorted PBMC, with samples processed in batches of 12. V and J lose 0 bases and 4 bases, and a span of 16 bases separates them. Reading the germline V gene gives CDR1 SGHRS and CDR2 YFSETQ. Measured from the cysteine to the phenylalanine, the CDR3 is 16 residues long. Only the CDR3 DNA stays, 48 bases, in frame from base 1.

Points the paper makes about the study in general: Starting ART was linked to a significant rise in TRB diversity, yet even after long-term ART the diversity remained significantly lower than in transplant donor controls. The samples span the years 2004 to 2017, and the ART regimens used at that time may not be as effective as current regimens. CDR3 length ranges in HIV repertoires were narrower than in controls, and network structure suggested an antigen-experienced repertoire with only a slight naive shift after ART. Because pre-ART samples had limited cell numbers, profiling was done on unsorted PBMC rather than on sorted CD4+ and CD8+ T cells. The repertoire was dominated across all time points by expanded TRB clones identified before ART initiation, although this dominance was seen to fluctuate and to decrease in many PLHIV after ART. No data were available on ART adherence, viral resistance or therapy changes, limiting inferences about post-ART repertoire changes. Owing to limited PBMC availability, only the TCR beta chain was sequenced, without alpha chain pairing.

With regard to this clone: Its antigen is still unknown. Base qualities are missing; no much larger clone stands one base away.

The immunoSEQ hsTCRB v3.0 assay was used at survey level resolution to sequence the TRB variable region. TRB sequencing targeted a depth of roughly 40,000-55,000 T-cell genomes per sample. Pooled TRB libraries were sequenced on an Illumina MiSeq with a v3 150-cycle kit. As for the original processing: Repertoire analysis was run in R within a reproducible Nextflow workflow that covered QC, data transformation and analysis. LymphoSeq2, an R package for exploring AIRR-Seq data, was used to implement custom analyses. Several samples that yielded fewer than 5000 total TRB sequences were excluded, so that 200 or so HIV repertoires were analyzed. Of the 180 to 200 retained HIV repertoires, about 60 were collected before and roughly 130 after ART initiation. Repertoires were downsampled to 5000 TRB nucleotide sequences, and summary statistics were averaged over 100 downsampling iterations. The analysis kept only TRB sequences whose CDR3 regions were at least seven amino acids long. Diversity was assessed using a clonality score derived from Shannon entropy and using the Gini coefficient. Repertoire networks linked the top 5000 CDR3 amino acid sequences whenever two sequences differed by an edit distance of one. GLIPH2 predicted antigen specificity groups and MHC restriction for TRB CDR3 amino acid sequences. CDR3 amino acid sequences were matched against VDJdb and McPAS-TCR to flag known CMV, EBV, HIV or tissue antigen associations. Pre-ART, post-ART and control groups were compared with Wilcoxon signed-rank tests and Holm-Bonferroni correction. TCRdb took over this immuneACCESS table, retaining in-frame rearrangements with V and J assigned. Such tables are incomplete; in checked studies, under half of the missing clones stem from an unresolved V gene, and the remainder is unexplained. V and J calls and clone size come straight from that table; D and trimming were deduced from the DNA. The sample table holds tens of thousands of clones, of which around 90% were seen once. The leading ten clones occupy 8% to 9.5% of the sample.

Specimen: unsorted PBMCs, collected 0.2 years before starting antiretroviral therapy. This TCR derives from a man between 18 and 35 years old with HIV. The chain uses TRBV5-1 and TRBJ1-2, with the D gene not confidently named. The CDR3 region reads CASSLGLGGESYGYTF. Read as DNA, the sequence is TGCGCCAGCAGCTTGGGGCTGGGAGGAGAATCCTATGGCTACACCTTC. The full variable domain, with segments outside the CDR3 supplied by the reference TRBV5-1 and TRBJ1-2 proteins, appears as KAGVTQTPRYLIKTRGQQVTLSCSPISGHRSVSWYQQTPGQGLQFLFEYFSETQRNKGNFPGRFSGRQFSNSRSEMNVSTLELGDSALYLCASSLGLGGESYGYTFGSGTRLTVV.